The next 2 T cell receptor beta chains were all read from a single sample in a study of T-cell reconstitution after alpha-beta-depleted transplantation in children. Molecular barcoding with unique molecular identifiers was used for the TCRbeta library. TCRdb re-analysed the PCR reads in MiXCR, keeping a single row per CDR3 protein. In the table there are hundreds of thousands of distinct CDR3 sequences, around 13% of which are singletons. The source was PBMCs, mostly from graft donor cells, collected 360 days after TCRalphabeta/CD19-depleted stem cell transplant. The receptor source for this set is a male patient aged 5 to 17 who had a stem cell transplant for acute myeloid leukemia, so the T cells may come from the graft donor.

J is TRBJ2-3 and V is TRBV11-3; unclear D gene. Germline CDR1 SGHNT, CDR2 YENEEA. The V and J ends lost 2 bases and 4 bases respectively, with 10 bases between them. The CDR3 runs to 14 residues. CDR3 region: CASSLFSGPDTQYF. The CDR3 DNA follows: TGTGCCAGCAGCTTATTCTCCGGTCCAGATACGCAGTATTTT.

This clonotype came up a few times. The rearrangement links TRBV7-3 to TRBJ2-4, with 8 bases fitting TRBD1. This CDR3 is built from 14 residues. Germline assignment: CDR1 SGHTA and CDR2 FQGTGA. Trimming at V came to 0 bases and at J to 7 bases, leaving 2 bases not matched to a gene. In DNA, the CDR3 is TGTGCCAGCAGCTTAACGGGACAGGCCAACATTCAGTACTTC. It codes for CASSLTGQANIQYF.